Listed below are T cell receptor beta chains from one sample, sequenced in a study of T cell responses to AZD1222 COVID-19 vaccine. Clones were sequenced by immunoSEQ multiplex PCR, and TCRdb holds only the in-frame ones, with some missing. In the table there are about 270,000 clones, 94% of which are singletons. Sample: peripheral blood, taken 28 days after the second AZD1222 dose. The receptors here all came from an adult who received the AZD1222 COVID-19 vaccine. Both conserved end residues are part of each CDR3. Clone size is shown for a subset of rows, as once, few, many or a class of expanded clone.

>TRBJ1-1|TRBV9|few
CASSPRQGRNTEAFF
>TRBJ1-2|TRBV2|NA
CASRPSGTGAPGYTF
>TRBJ2-5|TRBV5-6|NA
CASADRAAEQETQYF
>TRBJ1-1|TRBV29-1|NA
CSVERNRRIEAFF
>TRBJ1-4|TRBV3-1/TRBV3-2|NA
CASSHPDPGEGEKLFF
>TRBJ1-1|TRBV3-1/TRBV3-2|once
CASSHFDKNTEAFF
>TRBJ2-1|TRBV6-2/TRBV6-3|NA
CASSDRVNEQFF
>TRBJ2-1|TRBV5-1|NA
CASSMGGYNEQFF
>TRBJ1-6|TRBV19|few
CASSTYPGSINSPLHF
>TRBJ2-1|TRBV2|NA
CASSASSNEQFF